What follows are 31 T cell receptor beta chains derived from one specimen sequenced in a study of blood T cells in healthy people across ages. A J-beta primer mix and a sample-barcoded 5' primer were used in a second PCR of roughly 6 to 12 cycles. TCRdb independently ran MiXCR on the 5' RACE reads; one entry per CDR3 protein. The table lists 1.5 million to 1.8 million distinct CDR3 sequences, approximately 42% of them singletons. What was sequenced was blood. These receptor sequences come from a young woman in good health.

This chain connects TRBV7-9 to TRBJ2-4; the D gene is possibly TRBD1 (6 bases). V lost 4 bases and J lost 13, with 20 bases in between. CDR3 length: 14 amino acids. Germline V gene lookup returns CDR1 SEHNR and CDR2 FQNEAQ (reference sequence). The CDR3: CASSSSQQGFRQYF. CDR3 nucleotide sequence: TGTGCCAGCAGCTCAAGTCAACAGGGTTTTCGGCAGTACTTC.

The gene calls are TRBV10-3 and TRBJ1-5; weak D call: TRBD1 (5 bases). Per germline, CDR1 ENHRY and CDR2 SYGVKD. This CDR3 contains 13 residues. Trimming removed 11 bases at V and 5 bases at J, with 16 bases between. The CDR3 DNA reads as TGTGCCGCAAGGGGAGGGAAGGATCAGCCCCAGCATTTT. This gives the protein CAARGGKDQPQHF.

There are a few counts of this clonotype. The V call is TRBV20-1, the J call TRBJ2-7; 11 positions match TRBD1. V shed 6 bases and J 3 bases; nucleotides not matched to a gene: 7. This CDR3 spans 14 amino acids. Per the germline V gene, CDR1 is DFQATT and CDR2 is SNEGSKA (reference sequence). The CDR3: CSADPGTGGYEQYF. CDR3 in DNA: TGCAGTGCCGATCCCGGGACAGGGGGCTACGAGCAGTACTTC.

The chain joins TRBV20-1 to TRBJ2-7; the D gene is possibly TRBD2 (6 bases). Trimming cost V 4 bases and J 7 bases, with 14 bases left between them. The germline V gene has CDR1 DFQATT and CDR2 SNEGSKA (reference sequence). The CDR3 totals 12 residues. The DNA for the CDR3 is TGCAGTGCTATTGACGGGAGCGATGAGCAGTACTTC. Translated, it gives CSAIDGSDEQYF.

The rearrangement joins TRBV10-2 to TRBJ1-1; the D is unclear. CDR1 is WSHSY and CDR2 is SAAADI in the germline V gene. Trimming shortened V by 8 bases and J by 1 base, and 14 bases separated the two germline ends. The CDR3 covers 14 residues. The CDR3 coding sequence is TGCGCCAGCGGAGATCGAGGTGGGAACACTGAAGCTTTCTTT. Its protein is CASGDRGGNTEAFF.

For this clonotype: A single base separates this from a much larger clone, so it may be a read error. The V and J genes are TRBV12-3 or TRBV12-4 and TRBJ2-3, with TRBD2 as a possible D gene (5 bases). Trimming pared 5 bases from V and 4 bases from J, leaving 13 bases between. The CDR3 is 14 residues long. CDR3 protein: CASSGGLTADTQYF. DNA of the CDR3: TGTGCCAGCAGTGGAGGACTTACTGCAGATACGCAGTATTTT.

The CDR3 sequence: CASSQGPPPKNTEAFF. The CDR3 bases are TGCGCCAGCAGCCAAGGACCCCCTCCTAAGAACACTGAAGCTTTCTTT. The rearrangement joins TRBV4-1 to TRBJ1-1; D is uncertain. The CDR3 loop spans 16 amino acids. The V gene's germline CDR1 is MGHRA and CDR2 YSYEKL. With 1 base removed from V and 1 base from J, the gap between germline ends came to 13 bases.

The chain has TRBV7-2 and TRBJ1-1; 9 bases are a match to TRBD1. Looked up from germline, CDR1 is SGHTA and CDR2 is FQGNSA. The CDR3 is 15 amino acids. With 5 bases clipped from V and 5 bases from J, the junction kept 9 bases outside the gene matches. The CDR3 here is CASSTEQGAGTEAFF. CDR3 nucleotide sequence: TGTGCCAGCAGCACCGAACAGGGGGCGGGAACTGAAGCTTTCTTT.

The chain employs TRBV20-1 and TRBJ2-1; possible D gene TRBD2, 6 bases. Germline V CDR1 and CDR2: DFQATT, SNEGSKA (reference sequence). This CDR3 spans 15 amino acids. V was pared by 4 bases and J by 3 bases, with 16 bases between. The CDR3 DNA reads TGCAGTGCTAAGCTCCGGGACTTGGACTACAATGAGCAGTTCTTC. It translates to CSAKLRDLDYNEQFF.

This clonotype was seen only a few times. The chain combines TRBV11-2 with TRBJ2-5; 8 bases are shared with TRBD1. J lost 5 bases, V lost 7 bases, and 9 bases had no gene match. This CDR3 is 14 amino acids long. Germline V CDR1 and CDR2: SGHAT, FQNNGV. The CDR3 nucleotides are TGTGCCAGCAACGTACAGGGGGATTGGGAGACCCAGTACTTC. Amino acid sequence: CASNVQGDWETQYF.

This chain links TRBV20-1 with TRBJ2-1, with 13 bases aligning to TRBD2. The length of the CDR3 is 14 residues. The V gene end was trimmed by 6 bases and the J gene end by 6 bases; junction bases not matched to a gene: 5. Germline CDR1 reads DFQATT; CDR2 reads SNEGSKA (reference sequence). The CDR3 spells CSAQGLAGINEQFF. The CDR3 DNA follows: TGCAGTGCCCAGGGACTAGCGGGGATCAATGAGCAGTTCTTC.

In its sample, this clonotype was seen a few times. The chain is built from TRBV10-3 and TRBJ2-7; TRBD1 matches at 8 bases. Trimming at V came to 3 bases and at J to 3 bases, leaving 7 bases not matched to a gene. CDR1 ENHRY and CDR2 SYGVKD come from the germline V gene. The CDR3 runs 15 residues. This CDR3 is CAISDFDRGFYEQYF. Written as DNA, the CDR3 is TGTGCCATCAGTGACTTCGACAGGGGATTCTACGAGCAGTACTTC.

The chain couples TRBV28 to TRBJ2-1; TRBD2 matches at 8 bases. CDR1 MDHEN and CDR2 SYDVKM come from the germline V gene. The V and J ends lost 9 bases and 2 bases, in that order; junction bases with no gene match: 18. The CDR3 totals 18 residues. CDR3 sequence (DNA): TGTGCCAGTTCCCCCCTACACCAAGCGGGAGTTGCCTACAATGAGCAGTTCTTC. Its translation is CASSPLHQAGVAYNEQFF.

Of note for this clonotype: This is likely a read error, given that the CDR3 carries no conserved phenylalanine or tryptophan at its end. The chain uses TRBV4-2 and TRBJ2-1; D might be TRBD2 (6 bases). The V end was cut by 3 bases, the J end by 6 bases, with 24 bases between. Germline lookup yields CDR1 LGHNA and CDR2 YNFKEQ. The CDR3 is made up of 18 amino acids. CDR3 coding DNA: TGTGCCAGCAGCCAGGGGGTTTTACGGCGGGAAGGGTTCAATGAGCAGTTCTTA. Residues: CASSQGVLRREGFNEQFL.

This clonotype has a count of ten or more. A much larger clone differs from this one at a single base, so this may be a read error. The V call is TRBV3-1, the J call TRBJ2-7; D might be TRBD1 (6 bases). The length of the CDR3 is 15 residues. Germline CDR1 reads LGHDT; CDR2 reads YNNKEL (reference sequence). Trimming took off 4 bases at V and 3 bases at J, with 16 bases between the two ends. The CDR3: CASSLHRGHFYEQYF. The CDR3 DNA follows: TGTGCCAGCAGCCTACACCGGGGACACTTCTACGAGCAGTACTTC.

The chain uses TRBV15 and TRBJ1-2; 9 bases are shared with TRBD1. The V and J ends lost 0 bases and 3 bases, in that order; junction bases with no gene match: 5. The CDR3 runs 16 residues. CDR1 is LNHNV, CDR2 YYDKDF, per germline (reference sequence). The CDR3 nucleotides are TGTGCCACCAGCAGAGATCCGGGACAGGGACACTATGGCTACACCTTC. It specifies CATSRDPGQGHYGYTF.

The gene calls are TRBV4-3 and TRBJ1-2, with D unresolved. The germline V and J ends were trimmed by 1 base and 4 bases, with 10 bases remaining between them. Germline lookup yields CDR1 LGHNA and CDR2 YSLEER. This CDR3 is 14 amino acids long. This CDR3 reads CASSQAPRSYGYTF. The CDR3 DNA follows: TGCGCCAGCAGCCAAGCCCCGCGAAGCTATGGCTACACCTTC.

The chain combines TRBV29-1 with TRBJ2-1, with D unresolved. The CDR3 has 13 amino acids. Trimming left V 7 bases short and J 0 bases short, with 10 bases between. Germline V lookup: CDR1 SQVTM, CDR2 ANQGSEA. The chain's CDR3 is CSARVASYNEQFF. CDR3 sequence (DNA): TGCAGCGCAAGGGTCGCCTCCTACAATGAGCAGTTCTTC.

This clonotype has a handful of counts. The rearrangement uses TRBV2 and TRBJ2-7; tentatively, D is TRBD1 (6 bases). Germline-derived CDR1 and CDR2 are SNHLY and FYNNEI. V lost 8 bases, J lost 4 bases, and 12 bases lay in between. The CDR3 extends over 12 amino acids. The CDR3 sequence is CASGGQQYEQYF. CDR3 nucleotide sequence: TGTGCCAGCGGGGGCCAGCAGTACGAGCAGTACTTC.

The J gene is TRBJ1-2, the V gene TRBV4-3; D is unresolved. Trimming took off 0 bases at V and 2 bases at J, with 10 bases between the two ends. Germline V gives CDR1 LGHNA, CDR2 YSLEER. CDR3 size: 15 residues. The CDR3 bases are TGCGCCAGCAGCCAAGATGCGGGATCCAACTATGGCTACACCTTC. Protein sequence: CASSQDAGSNYGYTF.

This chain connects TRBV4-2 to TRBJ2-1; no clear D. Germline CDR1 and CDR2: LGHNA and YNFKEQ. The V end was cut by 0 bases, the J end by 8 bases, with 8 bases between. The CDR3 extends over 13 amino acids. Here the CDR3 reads CASSQDGPHEQFF. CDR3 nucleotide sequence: TGTGCCAGCAGCCAAGACGGGCCCCATGAGCAGTTCTTC.

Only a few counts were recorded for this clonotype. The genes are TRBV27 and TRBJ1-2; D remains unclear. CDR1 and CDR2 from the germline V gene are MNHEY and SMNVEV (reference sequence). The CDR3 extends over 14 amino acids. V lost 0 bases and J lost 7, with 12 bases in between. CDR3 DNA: TGTGCCAGCAGTTTATCGGGGTCGGGCCGTGGCTACACCTTC. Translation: CASSLSGSGRGYTF.

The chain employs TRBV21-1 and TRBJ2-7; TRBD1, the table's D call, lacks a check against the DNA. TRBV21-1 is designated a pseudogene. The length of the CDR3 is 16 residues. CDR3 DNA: TGTGCCAGCAGCTTGAAGGCAGACAGGGAATCCTACGAGCAGTACTTC. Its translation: CASSLKADRESYEQYF.

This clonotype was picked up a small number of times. The CDR3 spells CASRADRVYSPLHF. CDR3 nucleotides: TGTGCCAGCAGGGCCGACAGGGTTTACTCACCCCTCCACTTT. This chain joins TRBV12-3 or TRBV12-4 and TRBJ1-6, with TRBD1 matching over 7 bases. The CDR3 has 14 amino acids. After removal of 6 bases from V and 10 bases from J, the junction contained 9 bases not matched to a gene.

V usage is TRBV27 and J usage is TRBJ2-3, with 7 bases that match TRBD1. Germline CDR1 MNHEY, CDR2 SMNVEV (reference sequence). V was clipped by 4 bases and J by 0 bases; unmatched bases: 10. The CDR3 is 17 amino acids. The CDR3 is CASSYIRQGFSTDTQYF. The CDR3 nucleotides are TGTGCCAGCAGTTATATAAGACAGGGATTTAGCACAGATACGCAGTATTTT.

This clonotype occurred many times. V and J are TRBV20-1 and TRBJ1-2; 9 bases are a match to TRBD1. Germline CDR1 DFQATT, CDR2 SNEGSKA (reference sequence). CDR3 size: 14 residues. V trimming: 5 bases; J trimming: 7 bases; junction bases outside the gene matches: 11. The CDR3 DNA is TGCAGTGCTCCCAGAGGACAGGGGCGGGGTGGCTACACCTTC. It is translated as CSAPRGQGRGGYTF.

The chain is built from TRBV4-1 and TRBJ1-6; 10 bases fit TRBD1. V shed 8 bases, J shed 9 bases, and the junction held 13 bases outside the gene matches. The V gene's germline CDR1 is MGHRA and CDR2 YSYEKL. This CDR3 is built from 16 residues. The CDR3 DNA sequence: TGCGCCAGCGGACCGGGACAGGGGCCCCTTAGTTCACCCCTCCACTTT. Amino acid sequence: CASGPGQGPLSSPLHF.

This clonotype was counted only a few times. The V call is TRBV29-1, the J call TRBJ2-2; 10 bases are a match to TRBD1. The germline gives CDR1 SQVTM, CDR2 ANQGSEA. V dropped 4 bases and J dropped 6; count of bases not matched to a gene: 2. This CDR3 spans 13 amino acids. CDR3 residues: CSVGGTGAGELFF. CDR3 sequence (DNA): TGCAGCGTTGGCGGGACAGGGGCCGGGGAGCTGTTTTTT.

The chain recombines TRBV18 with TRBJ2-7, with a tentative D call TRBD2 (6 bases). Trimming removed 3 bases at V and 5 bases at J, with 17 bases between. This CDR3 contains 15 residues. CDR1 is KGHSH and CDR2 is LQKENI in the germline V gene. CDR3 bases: TGTGCCAGCTCACCGACCGTGGGGGGTTCGGACGAGCAGTACTTC. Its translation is CASSPTVGGSDEQYF.

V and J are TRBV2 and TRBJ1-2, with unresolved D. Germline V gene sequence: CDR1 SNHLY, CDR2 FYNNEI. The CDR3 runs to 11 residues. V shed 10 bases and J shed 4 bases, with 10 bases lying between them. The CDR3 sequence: CANGEVYGYTF. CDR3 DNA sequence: TGTGCCAACGGGGAAGTCTATGGCTACACCTTC.

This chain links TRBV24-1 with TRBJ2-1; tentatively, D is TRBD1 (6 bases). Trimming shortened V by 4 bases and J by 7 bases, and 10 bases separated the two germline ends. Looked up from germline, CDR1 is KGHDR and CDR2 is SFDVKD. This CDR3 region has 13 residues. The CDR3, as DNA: TGTGCCACCAGTGACCCCGACAGGAATGAGCAGTTCTTC. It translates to CATSDPDRNEQFF.